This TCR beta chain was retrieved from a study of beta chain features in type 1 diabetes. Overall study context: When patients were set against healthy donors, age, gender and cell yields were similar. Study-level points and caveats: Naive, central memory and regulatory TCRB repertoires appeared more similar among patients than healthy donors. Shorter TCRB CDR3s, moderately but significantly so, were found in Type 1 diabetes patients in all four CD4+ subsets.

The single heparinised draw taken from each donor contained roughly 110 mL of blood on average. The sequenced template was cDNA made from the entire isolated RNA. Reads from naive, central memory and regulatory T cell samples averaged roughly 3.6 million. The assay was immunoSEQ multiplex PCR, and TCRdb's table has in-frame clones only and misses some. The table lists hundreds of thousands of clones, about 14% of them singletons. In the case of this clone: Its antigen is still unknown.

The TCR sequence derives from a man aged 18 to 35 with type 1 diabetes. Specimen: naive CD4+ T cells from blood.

The CDR3 reads CASSGRGEETQYF. The CDR3 coding sequence is TGTGCCAGCAGTGGAAGGGGGGAAGAGACCCAGTACTTC. The V and J genes are TRBV6-1 and TRBJ2-5; D tentatively fits TRBD1 or TRBD2 (6 bases each). The CDR3 is 13 residues long. V lost 4 bases and J 3 bases, leaving 9 bases between the germline ends. Germline V gene lookup returns CDR1 MNHNS and CDR2 SASEGT.